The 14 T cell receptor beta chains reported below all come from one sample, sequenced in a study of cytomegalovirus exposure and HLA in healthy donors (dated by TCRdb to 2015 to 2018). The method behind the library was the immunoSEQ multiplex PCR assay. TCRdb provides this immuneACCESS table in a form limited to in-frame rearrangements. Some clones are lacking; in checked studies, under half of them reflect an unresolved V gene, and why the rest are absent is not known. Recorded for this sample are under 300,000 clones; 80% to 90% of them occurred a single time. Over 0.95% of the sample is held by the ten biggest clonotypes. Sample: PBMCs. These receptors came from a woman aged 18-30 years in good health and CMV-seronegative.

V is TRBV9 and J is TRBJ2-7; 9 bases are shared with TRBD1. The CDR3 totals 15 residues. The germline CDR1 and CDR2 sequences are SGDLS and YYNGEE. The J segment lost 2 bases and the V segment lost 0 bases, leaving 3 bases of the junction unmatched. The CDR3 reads CASSVEGQGTYEQYF. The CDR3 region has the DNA TGTGCCAGCAGCGTAGAGGGACAGGGAACCTACGAGCAGTACTTC.

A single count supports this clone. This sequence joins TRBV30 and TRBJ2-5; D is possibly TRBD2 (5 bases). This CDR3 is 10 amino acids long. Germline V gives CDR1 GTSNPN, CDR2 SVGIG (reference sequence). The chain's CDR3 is CAGAELAPYF. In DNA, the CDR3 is TGTGCGGGAGCGGAACTGGCCCCTTACTTC.

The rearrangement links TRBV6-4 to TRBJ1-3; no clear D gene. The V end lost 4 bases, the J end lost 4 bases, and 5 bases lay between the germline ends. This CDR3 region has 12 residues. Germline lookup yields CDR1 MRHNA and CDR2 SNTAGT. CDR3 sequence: CASSARGNTIYF. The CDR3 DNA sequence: TGTGCCAGCAGTGCGCGGGGAAACACCATATATTTT.

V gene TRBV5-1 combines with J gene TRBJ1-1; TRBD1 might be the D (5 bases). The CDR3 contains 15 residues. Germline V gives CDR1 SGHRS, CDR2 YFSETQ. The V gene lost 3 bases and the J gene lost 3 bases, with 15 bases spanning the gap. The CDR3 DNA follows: TGCGCCAGCAGCTGGGGCTTGGGCCGGGACACTGAAGCTTTCTTT. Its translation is CASSWGLGRDTEAFF.

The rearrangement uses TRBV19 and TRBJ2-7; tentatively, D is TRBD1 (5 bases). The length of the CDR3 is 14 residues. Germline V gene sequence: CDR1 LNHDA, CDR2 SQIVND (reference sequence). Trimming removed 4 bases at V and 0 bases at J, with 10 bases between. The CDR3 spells CASSRGPNSYEQYF. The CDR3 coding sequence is TGTGCCAGTAGTAGGGGCCCAAACTCCTACGAGCAGTACTTC.

CDR3 DNA: TGTGCCAGCAGCGTAGCTTTGCGGGAAGGTGAGCAGTTCTTC. The encoded protein is CASSVALREGEQFF. The chain joins TRBV9 to TRBJ2-1; possibly TRBD2 for D (6 bases). Trimming took off 0 bases at V and 9 bases at J, with 13 bases between the two ends. The length of the CDR3 is 14 residues. Germline CDR1 SGDLS, CDR2 YYNGEE.

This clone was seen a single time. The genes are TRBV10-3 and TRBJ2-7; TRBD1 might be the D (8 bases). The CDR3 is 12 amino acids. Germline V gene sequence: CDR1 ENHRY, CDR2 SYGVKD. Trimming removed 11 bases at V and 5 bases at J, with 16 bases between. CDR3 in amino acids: CALQGGADEQYF. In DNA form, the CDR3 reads TGTGCCTTACAGGGGGGGGCGGACGAGCAGTACTTC.

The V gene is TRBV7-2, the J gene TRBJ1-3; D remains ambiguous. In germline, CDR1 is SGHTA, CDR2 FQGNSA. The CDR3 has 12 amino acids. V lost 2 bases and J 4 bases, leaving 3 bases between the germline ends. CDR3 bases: TGTGCCAGCAGCTTAAGCGGAAACACCATATATTTT. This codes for CASSLSGNTIYF.

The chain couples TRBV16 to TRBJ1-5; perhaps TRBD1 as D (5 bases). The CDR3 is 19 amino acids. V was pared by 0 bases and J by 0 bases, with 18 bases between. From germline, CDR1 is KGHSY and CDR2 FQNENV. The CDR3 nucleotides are TGTGCCAGCAGCCAATCGGGCGGGGGACCCCTAGATAGCAATCAGCCCCAGCATTTT. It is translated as CASSQSGGGPLDSNQPQHF.

The CDR3 nucleotides are TGTGCCAGCAGTACTAGCGGGAGAGGCAATGAGCAGTTCTTC. Encoded protein: CASSTSGRGNEQFF. The chain combines TRBV27 with TRBJ2-1, with TRBD2 identical over 11 bases. V lost 5 bases and J lost 6; bases outside the gene matches: 3. CDR1 and CDR2 (germline): MNHEY, SMNVEV (reference sequence). The CDR3 is made up of 14 amino acids.

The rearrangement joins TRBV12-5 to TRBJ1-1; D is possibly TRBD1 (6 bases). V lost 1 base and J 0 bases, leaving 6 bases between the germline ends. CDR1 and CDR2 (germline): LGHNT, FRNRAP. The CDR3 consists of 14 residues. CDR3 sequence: CASGLDRVNTEAFF. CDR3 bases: TGTGCTAGTGGTTTGGACAGGGTGAACACTGAAGCTTTCTTT. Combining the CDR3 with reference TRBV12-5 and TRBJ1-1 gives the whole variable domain DARVTQTPRHKVTEMGQEVTMRCQPILGHNTVFWYRQTMMQGLELLAYFRNRAPLDDSGMPKDRFSAEMPDATLATLKIQPSEPRDSAVYFCASGLDRVNTEAFFGQGTRLTVV.

CDR3 coding DNA: TGTGCCAGCAGCTTGAATACTCGGAGCAATCAGCCCCAGCATTTT. It yields the protein CASSLNTRSNQPQHF. The chain carries TRBV5-6 and TRBJ1-5; D gene unclear. Germline V gene sequence: CDR1 SGHDT, CDR2 YYEEEE. V was clipped by 1 base and J by 1 base, with 9 bases between them. The CDR3 spans 15 residues.

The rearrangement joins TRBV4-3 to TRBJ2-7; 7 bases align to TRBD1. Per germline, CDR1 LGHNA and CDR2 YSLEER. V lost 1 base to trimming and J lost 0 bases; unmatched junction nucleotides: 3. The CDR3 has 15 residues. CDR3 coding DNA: TGCGCCAGCAGCCAAGGGACAGGAACCTCCTACGAGCAGTACTTC. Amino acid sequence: CASSQGTGTSYEQYF.

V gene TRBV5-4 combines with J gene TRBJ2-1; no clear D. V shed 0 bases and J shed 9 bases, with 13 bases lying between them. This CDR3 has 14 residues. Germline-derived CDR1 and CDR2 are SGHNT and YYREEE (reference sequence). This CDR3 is CASSLGPSGPEQFF. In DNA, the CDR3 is TGTGCCAGCAGCTTGGGGCCCTCGGGTCCTGAGCAGTTCTTC.